This TCR beta chain appears in the sequencing data of a study of blood T cells in healthy people across ages. Only a few counts were recorded for this clonotype. What it binds is unknown. The junction does not match germline at one end; this may be a read error. Primers used in a second PCR of roughly 6 to 11 cycles were a sample-barcoded 5' primer and a J-beta primer mix. TCRdb analysed the 5' RACE reads with MiXCR anew, one entry per CDR3 protein. Found here are over a million distinct CDR3 sequences, 20% to 25% of them singletons; the top ten hold about 0.72%. This CDR3 contains 15 residues. Germline lookup yields CDR1 SNHLY and CDR2 FYNNEI. Whole-study findings and limits: Per-million-T-cell TCR beta diversity fell roughly linearly with age. Compared with aged donors, long-lived donors showed fewer expanded clones, suggesting selection.

These data also featured in a second study, about T cells of mothers and their children. That investigation notes: In the second PCR, M1S primer introduced barcodes and 2-4 random bases. Related pairs of mothers and children showed slightly higher, non-significant overlap versus unrelated pairs.

Specimen: blood. The source is a girl aged 2-10 years in good health. V is TRBV2 and J is TRBJ2-7; D ambiguous. DNA of the CDR3: TGTGCCAGCAGCCTAGAGATCGGCACGCGCTACAAGCAGTACTTC. Its protein is CASSLEIGTRYKQYF.